The rows below give T cell receptor beta chains drawn from one sample of a study of cytomegalovirus exposure and HLA in healthy donors. Using immunoSEQ multiplex PCR, the repertoire was profiled, and TCRdb retains in-frame clones only, with some absent. The table shows just under 95,000 clones, with 81% occurring only once. The sequencing sample was made of PBMCs. Receptors were obtained from a girl under 10 years old in good health and CMV-seropositive. CDR3s include the opening cysteine and the closing phenylalanine or tryptophan. The D gene is left open where the match is weak. Expanded clones are given a class, and other clones once, few, many or no size at all.

j_call | clone_size | v_call | d_call | cdr3_aa | cdr3_nt
TRBJ1-2 | . | TRBV5-1 | . | CASRAGPLSGGYTF | TGCGCCAGCAGGGCGGGACCGCTAAGTGGAGGCTACACCTTC
TRBJ2-7 | . | TRBV2 | TRBD2 | CASKSGTSVYEQYF | TGTGCCAGCAAGTCCGGGACTAGCGTTTACGAGCAGTACTTC
TRBJ2-5 | . | TRBV19 | TRBD2 | CASSNLAGGPGTQYF | TGTGCCAGTAGTAACCTAGCGGGAGGGCCTGGGACCCAGTACTTC
TRBJ1-1 | few | TRBV6-1 | . | CASIRSQGSTEAFF | TGTGCCAGCATAAGGAGCCAGGGCTCCACTGAAGCTTTCTTT
TRBJ1-2 | few | TRBV27 | . | CASSPVTRGGYTF | TGTGCCAGCAGCCCTGTAACCCGAGGTGGCTACACCTTC
TRBJ2-1 | . | TRBV27 | . | CASRILSGGLGNEQFF | TGTGCCAGCAGAATTCTATCCGGGGGTTTGGGCAATGAGCAGTTCTTC
TRBJ2-5 | . | TRBV19 | . | CASSIIPGEIQYF | TGTGCCAGTAGTATTATACCGGGGGAGATCCAGTACTTC
TRBJ2-1 | . | TRBV29-1 | TRBD1 | CSVEKGANNEQFF | TGCAGCGTTGAAAAGGGGGCTAACAATGAGCAGTTCTTC
TRBJ2-1 | . | TRBV27 | . | CASSPDVQGEQFF | TGTGCCAGCAGTCCTGACGTTCAGGGTGAGCAGTTCTTC
TRBJ2-7 | . | TRBV28 | . | CASSLWAEQYF | TGTGCCAGCAGTTTATGGGCCGAGCAGTACTTC
TRBJ2-1 | . | TRBV30 | TRBD2 | CAWDLAGKYNEQFF | TGTGCCTGGGATTTAGCGGGGAAGTACAATGAGCAGTTCTTC
TRBJ1-2 | . | TRBV27 | TRBD1 | CASSSGQEGFYGYTF | TGTGCCAGCAGCTCCGGACAGGAGGGCTTCTATGGCTACACCTTC
TRBJ2-1 | . | TRBV5-1 | . | CASSLVSSGANSNEQFF | TGCGCCAGCAGCTTGGTTTCCAGTGGGGCCAACTCCAATGAGCAGTTCTTC
TRBJ1-1 | . | TRBV29-1 | . | CSVDRVLNTEAFF | TGCAGCGTTGATCGGGTTCTGAACACTGAAGCTTTCTTT
TRBJ2-7 | . | TRBV7-9 | . | CASTRSYEQYF | TGTGCCAGCACCAGATCCTACGAGCAGTACTTC